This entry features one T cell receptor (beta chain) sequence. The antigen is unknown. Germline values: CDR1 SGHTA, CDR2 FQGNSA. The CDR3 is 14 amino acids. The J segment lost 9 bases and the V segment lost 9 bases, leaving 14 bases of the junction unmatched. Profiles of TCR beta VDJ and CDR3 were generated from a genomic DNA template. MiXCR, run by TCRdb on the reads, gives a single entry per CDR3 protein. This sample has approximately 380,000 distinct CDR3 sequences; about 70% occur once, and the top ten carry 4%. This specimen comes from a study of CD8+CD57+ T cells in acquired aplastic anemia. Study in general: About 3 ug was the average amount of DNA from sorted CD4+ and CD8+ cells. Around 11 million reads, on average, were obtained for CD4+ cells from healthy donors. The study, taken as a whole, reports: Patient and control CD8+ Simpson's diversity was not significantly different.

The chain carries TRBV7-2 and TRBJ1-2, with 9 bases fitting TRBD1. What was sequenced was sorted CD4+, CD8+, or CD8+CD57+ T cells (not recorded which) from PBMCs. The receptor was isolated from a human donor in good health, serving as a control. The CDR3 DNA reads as TGTGCCAGTACCCCCAGTGGGACAGGGATCAGCTACACCTTC. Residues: CASTPSGTGISYTF.